The clone carrying this T cell receptor beta chain was counted at least ten times. The germline V and J ends were trimmed by 0 bases and 8 bases, with 16 bases remaining between them. Germline CDR1 reads DFQATT; CDR2 reads SNEGSKA (reference sequence). This CDR3 comprises 14 residues. Per the original data handling: Construction of a distant-metastasis classifier for papillary thyroid cancer relied on CDR3 differences across clinicopathological groups. TCRdb re-analyzed the PCR reads using MiXCR. It is TCRdb's table, rather than the study itself, that gives the V and J calls and clone size. This sample has approximately 25,000 clones; about an eighth occur once, and the top ten carry roughly an eighth. The sample originates from a study of metastatic and nonmetastatic thyroid tumors. There were no patients who had received any treatment before thyroid surgery.

The sequence was obtained from a female donor with papillary thyroid cancer or a benign thyroid nodule (not recorded which). Some clones in this sample may be carry-over from other donors' samples. The material sequenced was blood. The chain is built from TRBV20-1 and TRBJ1-2; D gene uncertain. The CDR3 DNA is TGCAGTGCTAGAGAGCCCGTCGCGGATAGGGGCTACACCTTC. It translates to CSAREPVADRGYTF.